This is a list of T cell receptor beta chains from one sample in a study of blood T cell repertoires in COVID-19. Clones were read by immunoSEQ multiplex PCR, and TCRdb kept only the in-frame ones, dropping some. The sample has roughly 200,000 clones, almost 85% seen once. The sequenced sample consisted of peripheral blood. The source of these receptors is a woman aged 70-85 years with active or convalescent COVID-19. Both conserved end residues are part of each CDR3.

len	v_gene	j_gene	CDR3aa
14	TRBV2	TRBJ2-7	CASTLNREIYEQYF
15	TRBV5-1	TRBJ2-5	CASSWNPGQQETQYF
16	TRBV6-6	TRBJ2-3	CASSPSGRTPTDTQYF
13	TRBV28	TRBJ2-7	CASSTPGGYEQYF
13	TRBV5-1	TRBJ2-5	CASSRQGEETQYF
14	TRBV5-1	TRBJ2-3	CASSRGTGSDTQYF
15	TRBV6-5	TRBJ1-5	CASRLTGSGNQPQHF
15	TRBV30	TRBJ2-7	CAWSVASGRWYEQYF
15	TRBV29-1	TRBJ2-5	CSVEDDRGHSETQYF
16	TRBV5-5	TRBJ2-4	CASSLVVGRDFPIQYF
17	TRBV19	TRBJ2-4	CASSPTGAGWAKNIQYF
13	TRBV7-2	TRBJ2-4	CASSLEGGRIQYF
13	TRBV12-3/TRBV12-4	TRBJ1-1	CASRRTGGTEAFF
16	TRBV27	TRBJ2-7	CASSLRRRTGSYEQYF